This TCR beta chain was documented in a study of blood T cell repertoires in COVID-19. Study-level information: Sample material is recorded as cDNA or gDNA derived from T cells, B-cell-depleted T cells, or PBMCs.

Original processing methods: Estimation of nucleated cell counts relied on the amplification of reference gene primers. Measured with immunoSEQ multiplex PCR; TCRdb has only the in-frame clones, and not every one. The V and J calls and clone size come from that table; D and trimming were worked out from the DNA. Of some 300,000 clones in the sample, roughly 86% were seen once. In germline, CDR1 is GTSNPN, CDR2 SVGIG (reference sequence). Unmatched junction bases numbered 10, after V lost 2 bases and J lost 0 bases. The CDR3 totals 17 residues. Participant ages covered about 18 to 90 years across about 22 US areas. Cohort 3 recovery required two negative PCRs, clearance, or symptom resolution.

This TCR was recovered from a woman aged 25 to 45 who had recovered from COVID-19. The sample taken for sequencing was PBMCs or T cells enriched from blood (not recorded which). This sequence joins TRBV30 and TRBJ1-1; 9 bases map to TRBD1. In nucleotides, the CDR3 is TGTGCCTGGAGTTTTCTTACAGGGGGCATTTTGAACACTGAAGCTTTCTTT. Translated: CAWSFLTGGILNTEAFF.